The 7 T cell receptor beta chains below were found in one sample sequenced in a study of blood T cell repertoires in COVID-19. Sequencing was performed with immunoSEQ multiplex PCR; in TCRdb, only in-frame clones are kept and a portion is missing. The sample contains 300,000 to 350,000 clones, approximately 89% of which appear only once. Sequenced material: peripheral blood. These receptors all come from a woman in her 30s with COVID-19, enrolled during active disease.

The genes are TRBV10-3 and TRBJ1-1, with TRBD1 matching over 8 bases. V was clipped by 2 bases and J by 4 bases; unmatched bases: 18. Germline CDR1 and CDR2: ENHRY and SYGVKD. This CDR3 spans 19 amino acids. This chain's CDR3 is CAISEMLLWGQALGTEAFF. The CDR3 DNA follows: TGTGCCATCAGTGAGATGCTCCTGTGGGGACAGGCGTTGGGCACTGAAGCTTTCTTT.

The chain's CDR3 is CASSRDRVETEAFF. The CDR3 nucleotides read TGTGCCAGCAGTAGAGACAGGGTAGAAACTGAAGCTTTCTTT. The V and J genes are TRBV27 and TRBJ1-1, with 7 bases matching TRBD1. CDR3 size: 14 residues. Germline lookup yields CDR1 MNHEY and CDR2 SMNVEV (reference sequence). V lost 5 bases and J lost 5; bases outside the gene matches: 8.

The chain couples TRBV6-5 to TRBJ1-1; TRBD1 is a possible D gene (6 bases). The CDR3 contains 16 residues. Germline V gives CDR1 MNHEY, CDR2 SVGAGI. The ends were cut back, 3 bases at V and 1 base at J, with 15 bases in the middle. CDR3 coding DNA: TGTGCCAGCAGTTATGAGGGGGTCAGCAGGAACACTGAAGCTTTCTTT. It translates to CASSYEGVSRNTEAFF.

The rearrangement links TRBV3-1 (or the pseudogene TRBV3-2) to TRBJ2-7; D may be TRBD1 (5 bases). Germline V gene sequence: CDR1 LGHDT, CDR2 YNNKEL (reference sequence). The CDR3 contains 14 residues. Trimming cost V 1 base and J 3 bases, with 10 bases left between them. The CDR3 spells CASSQVVTVYEQYF. The CDR3 DNA sequence: TGTGCCAGCAGCCAAGTAGTGACAGTCTACGAGCAGTACTTC.

The DNA for the CDR3 is TGTGCCAGCAGCCATGGCGTGACACAAGGGGATTTCTTT. This codes for CASSHGVTQGDFF. The chain is built from TRBV11-3 and TRBJ1-1; D might be TRBD1 (5 bases). This CDR3 is 13 amino acids long. Germline V gene data show CDR1 as SGHNT and CDR2 as YENEEA. Trimming stripped 5 bases from V and 13 bases from J, with 20 bases between. The variable domain in full, completed from reference TRBV11-3 and TRBJ1-1, reads EAGVVQSPRYKIIEKKQPVAFWCNPISGHNTLYWYLQNLGQGPELLIRYENEEAVDDSQLPKDRFSAERLKGVDSTLKIQPAELGDSAVYLCASSHGVTQGDFFGQGTRLTVV.

V and J are TRBV7-9 and TRBJ2-1, with 9 bases lining up with TRBD1. The CDR3 is 17 residues long. Germline lookup yields CDR1 SEHNR and CDR2 FQNEAQ (reference sequence). V lost 1 base to trimming and J lost 3 bases; unmatched junction nucleotides: 7. The CDR3 here is CASSLGWGQGLYNEQFF. The DNA of the CDR3 is TGTGCCAGCAGCTTAGGTTGGGGACAGGGTCTCTACAATGAGCAGTTCTTC. The whole variable domain, filled in from reference TRBV7-9 and TRBJ2-1, reads DTGVSQNPRHKITKRGQNVTFRCDPISEHNRLYWYRQTLGQGPEFLTYFQNEAQLEKSRLLSDRFSAERPKGSFSTLEIQRTEQGDSAMYLCASSLGWGQGLYNEQFFGPGTRLTVL.

The genes are TRBV25-1 and TRBJ1-2, with D hard to call. CDR3 length equals 14 residues. The germline V gene encodes CDR1 MGHDK and CDR2 SYGVNS. V shed 3 bases and J shed 3 bases, with 11 bases lying between them. The chain's CDR3 is CASSEAGIHYGYTF. The CDR3 bases are TGTGCCAGCAGTGAGGCGGGAATACACTATGGCTACACCTTC.